This T cell receptor beta chain was sequenced during a study of cytomegalovirus exposure and HLA in healthy donors. Study-wide results and limits: Later on, a genetic analysis was performed. It linked a missense variant in DCLRE1C with V- and J-gene trimming of TCR beta.

PCR involved 60 Vbeta and 13 Jbeta primers. Using immunoSEQ multiplex PCR, the repertoire was profiled, and TCRdb retains in-frame clones only, with some absent. Seen here are 40,000 to 55,000 clones, more than 60% observed once, and the top ten hold approximately 2.5%. This clone was picked up a small number of times. What it binds is not known. Donors in the study were healthy people who gave bone marrow. Material for sequencing was PBMCs. The receptor's source is a woman in her thirties or forties in good health and CMV-seropositive.

Here the CDR3 DNA reads TGCAGCGTCGTTGGGGGGAACACAGATACGCAGTATTTT. Translated, it gives CSVVGGNTDTQYF. The chain uses TRBV29-1 and TRBJ2-3, with D possibly matching TRBD2 (6 bases). V gave up 6 bases and J gave up 2 bases, with 12 bases separating them. The CDR3 loop spans 13 amino acids. Germline values: CDR1 SQVTM, CDR2 ANQGSEA.